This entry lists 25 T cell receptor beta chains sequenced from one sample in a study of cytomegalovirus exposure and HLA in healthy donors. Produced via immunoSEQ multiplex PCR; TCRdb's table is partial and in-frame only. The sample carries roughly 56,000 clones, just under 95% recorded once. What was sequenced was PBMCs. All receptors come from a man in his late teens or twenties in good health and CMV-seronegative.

This chain's CDR3 is CSVTGQGWETEAFF. CDR3 bases: TGCAGCGTGACTGGACAGGGCTGGGAAACTGAAGCTTTCTTT. This chain uses TRBV29-1 with TRBJ1-1; 8 bases line up with TRBD1. Germline-derived CDR1 and CDR2 are SQVTM and ANQGSEA. The ends lost 6 bases at V and 5 bases at J; junction bases unmatched: 11. The CDR3 sequence is 14 residues long.

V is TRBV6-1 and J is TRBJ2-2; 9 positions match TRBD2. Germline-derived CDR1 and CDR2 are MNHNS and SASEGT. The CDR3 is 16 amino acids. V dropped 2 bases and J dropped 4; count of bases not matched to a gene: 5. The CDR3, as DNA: TGTGCCAGCAGTGAATTAGGCGGGAGGGCCACCGGGGAGCTGTTTTTT. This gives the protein CASSELGGRATGELFF.

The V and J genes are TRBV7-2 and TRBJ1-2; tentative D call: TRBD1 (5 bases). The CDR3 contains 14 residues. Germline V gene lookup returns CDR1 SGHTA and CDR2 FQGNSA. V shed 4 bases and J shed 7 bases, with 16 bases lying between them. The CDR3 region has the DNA TGTGCCAGCAGCTCCGGGTCAGGGATCAGTGGCTACACCTTC. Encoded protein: CASSSGSGISGYTF.

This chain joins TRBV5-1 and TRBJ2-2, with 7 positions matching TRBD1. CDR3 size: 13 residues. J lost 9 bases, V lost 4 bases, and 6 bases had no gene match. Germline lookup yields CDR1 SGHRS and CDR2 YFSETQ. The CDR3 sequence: CASSEPGQRELFF. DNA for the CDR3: TGCGCCAGCAGCGAACCGGGACAGCGGGAGCTGTTTTTT.

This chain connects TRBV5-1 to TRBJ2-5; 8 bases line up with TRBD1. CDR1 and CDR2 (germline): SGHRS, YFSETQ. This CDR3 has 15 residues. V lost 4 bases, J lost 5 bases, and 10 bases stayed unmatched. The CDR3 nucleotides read TGCGCCAGCAGCGCCATGACAGGGGAGGTTGAGACCCAGTACTTC. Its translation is CASSAMTGEVETQYF.

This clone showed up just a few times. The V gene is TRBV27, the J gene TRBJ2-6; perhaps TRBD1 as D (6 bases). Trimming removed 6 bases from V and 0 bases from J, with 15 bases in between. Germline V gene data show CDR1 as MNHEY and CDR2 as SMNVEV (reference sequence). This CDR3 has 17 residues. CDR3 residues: CASSPGQFYSGANVLTF. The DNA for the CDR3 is TGTGCCAGCAGCCCCGGACAGTTTTACTCTGGGGCCAACGTCCTGACTTTC.

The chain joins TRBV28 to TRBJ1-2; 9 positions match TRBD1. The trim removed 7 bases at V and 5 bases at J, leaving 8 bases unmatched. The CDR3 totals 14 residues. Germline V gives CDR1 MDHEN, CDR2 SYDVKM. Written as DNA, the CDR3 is TGTGCCAGCACCCAAGGACAGGGGAAGTATGGCTACACCTTC. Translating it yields CASTQGQGKYGYTF.

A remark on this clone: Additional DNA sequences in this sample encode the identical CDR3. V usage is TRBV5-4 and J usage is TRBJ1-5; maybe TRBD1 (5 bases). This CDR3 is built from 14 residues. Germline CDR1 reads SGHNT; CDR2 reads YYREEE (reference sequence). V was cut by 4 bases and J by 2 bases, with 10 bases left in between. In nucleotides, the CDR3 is TGTGCCAGCAGCCCCGGGGGGGGCAATCAGCCCCAGCATTTT. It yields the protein CASSPGGGNQPQHF.

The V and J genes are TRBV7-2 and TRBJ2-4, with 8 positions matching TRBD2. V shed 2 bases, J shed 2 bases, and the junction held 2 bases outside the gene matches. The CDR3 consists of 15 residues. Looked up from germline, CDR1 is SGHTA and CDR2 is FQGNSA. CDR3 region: CASSLPGGTKNIQYF. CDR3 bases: TGTGCCAGCAGCTTACCGGGAGGGACCAAAAACATTCAGTACTTC.

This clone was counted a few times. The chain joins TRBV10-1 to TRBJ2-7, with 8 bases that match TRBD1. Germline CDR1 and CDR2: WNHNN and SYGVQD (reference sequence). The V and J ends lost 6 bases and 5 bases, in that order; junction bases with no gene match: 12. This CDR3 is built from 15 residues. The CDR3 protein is CASSQGQARKNEQYF. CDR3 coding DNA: TGCGCCAGCAGCCAGGGACAGGCTCGGAAAAACGAGCAGTACTTC.

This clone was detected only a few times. CDR3 amino acids: CASSEGDSNYEQYF. Here the CDR3 DNA reads TGTGCCAGCAGTGAAGGGGACAGCAACTACGAGCAGTACTTC. The chain joins TRBV6-1 to TRBJ2-7; 7 nucleotides align to TRBD1. The CDR3 covers 14 residues. In germline, CDR1 is MNHNS, CDR2 SASEGT. V lost 1 base to trimming and J lost 3 bases; unmatched junction nucleotides: 3.

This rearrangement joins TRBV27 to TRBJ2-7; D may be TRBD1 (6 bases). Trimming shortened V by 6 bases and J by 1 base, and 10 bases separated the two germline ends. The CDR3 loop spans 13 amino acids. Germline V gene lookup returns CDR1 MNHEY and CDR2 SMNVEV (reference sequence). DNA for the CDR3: TGTGCCAGCAGCCCGGACAGATCCTACGAGCAGTACTTC. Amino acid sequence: CASSPDRSYEQYF.

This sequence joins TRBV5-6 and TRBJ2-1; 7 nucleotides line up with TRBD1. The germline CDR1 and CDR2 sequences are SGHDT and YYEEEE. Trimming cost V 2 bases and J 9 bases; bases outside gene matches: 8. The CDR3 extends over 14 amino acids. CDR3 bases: TGTGCCAGCAGCTTTCCCGACAGGGCCCCTGAGCAGTTCTTC. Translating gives CASSFPDRAPEQFF.

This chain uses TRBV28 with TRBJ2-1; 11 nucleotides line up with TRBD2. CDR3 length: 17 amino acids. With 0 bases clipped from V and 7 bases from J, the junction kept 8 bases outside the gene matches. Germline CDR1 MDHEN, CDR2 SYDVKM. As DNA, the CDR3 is TGTGCCAGCAGTTTATGGTCTAGCGGGAGGTTGGTGAATGAGCAGTTCTTC. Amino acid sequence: CASSLWSSGRLVNEQFF.

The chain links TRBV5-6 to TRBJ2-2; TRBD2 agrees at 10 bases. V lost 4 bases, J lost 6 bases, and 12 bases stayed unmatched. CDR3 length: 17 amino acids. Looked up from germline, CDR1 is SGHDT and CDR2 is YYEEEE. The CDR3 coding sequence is TGTGCCAGCAGCACTTCGGCTAGCGGGAGTTGGGCCGGGGAGCTGTTTTTT. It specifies CASSTSASGSWAGELFF.

The CDR3 nucleotides are TGTGCCAGCAGTCTAGGGAGGGGACGAACTAACTATGGCTACACCTTC. Translated, it gives CASSLGRGRTNYGYTF. The chain combines TRBV7-8 with TRBJ1-2; D possibly corresponds to TRBD1 (5 bases). This CDR3 has 16 residues. Germline CDR1 and CDR2: SGHVS and FQNEAQ. V dropped 6 bases and J dropped 0 bases, with 17 bases sitting between them.

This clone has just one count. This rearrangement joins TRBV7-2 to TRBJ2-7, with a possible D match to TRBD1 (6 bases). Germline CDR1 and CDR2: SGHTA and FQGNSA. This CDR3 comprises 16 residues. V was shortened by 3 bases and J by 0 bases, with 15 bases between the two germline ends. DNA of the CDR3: TGTGCCAGCAGCTTCATTAACTTGGACAGCTCCTACGAGCAGTACTTC. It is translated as CASSFINLDSSYEQYF.

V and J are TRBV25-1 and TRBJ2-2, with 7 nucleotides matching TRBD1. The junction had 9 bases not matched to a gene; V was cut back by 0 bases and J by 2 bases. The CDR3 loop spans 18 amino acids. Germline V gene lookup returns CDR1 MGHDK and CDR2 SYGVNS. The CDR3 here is CASSEYNPRQGNTGELFF. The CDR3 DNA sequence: TGTGCCAGCAGTGAATATAATCCCCGACAGGGAAACACCGGGGAGCTGTTTTTT.

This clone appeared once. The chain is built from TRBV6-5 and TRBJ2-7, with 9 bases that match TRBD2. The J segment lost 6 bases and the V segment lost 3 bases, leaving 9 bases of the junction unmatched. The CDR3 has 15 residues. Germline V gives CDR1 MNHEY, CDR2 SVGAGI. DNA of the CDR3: TGTGCCAGCAGTTATTCGATAGCGGGAGCTGGCGAGCAGTACTTC. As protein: CASSYSIAGAGEQYF.

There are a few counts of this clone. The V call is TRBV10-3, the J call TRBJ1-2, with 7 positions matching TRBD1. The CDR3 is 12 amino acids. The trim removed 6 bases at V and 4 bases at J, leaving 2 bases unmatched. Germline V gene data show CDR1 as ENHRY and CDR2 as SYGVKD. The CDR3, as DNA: TGTGCCATCAGGGGACAGTCCTATGGCTACACCTTC. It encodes CAIRGQSYGYTF.

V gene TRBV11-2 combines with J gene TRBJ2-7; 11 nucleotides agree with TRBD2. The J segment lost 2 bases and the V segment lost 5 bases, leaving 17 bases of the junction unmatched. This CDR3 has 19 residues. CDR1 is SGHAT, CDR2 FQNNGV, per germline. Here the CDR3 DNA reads TGTGCCAGCAGCCCGGGACTAGCGGTCCCTAAGGAGGAGCCCTACGAGCAGTACTTC. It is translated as CASSPGLAVPKEEPYEQYF. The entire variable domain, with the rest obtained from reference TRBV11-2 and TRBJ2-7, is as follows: EAGVAQSPRYKIIEKRQSVAFWCNPISGHATLYWYQQILGQGPKLLIQFQNNGVVDDSQLPKDRFSAERLKGVDSTLKIQPAKLEDSAVYLCASSPGLAVPKEEPYEQYFGPGTRLTVT.

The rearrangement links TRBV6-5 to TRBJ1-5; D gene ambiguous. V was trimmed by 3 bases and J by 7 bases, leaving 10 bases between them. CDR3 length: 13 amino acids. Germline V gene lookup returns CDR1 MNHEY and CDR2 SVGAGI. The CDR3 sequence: CASSYAAGQPQHF. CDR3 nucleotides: TGTGCCAGCAGTTATGCGGCTGGACAGCCCCAGCATTTT.

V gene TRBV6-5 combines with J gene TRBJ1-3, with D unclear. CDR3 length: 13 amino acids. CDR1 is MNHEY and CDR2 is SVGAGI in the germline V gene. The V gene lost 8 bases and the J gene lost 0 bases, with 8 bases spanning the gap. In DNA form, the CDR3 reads TGTGCCAGCGGGCCGAGCTCTGGAAACACCATATATTTT. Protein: CASGPSSGNTIYF.

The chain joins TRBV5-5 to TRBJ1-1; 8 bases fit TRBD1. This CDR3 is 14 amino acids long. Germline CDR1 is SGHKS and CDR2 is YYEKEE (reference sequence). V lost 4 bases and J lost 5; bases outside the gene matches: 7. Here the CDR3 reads CASSAITGGTEAFF. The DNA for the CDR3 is TGTGCCAGCAGCGCAATCACAGGGGGGACTGAAGCTTTCTTT.

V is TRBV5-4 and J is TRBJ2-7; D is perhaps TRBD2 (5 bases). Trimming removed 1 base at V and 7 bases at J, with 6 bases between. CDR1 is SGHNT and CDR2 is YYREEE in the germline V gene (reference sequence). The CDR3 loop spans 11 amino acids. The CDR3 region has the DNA TGTGCCAGCAGCTTGTCGGGAGAGCAGTACTTC. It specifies CASSLSGEQYF.